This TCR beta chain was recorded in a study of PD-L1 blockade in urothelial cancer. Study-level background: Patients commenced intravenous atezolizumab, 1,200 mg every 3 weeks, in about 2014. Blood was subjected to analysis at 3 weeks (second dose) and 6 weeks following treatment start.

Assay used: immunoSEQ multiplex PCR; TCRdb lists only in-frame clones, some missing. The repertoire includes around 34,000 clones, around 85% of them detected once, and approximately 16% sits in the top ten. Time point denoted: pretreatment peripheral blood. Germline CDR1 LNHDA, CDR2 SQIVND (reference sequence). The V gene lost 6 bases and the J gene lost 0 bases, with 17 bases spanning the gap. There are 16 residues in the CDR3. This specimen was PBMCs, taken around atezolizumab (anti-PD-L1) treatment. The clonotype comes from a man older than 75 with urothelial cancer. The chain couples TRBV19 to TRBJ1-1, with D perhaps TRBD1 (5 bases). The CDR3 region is CASRTSGKGVNTEAFF. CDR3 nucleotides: TGTGCCAGTAGGACATCTGGGAAAGGGGTGAACACTGAAGCTTTCTTT.